What follows describes a single T cell receptor (beta chain). This entry comes from a study of cytomegalovirus exposure and HLA in healthy donors. Per germline, CDR1 MRHNA and CDR2 SNTAGT. The V and J ends lost 4 bases and 8 bases, in that order; junction bases with no gene match: 11. The CDR3 spans 18 residues. The table came from immunoSEQ multiplex PCR; TCRdb's copy has only in-frame clones and leaves some out. The sample holds 98,000 or so clones, approximately 95% seen once. The sequencing input was PBMCs. The chain uses TRBV6-4 and TRBJ2-1; 16 positions match TRBD2. The sequence was obtained from a woman between 18 and 29 years old in good health and CMV-seronegative. Written as DNA, the CDR3 is TGTGCCAGCAGTGCCGGGACTAGCGGGGGGGCCCTTTGGTATGAGCAGTTCTTC. Translation gives CASSAGTSGGALWYEQFF.